This T cell receptor beta chain was identified during a study of T-cell reconstitution after alpha-beta-depleted transplantation in children. General study results and limits: About two months after transplant, alpha-beta T cells reportedly came from several hundred expanded graft clones. It was newly produced T cells that mostly accounted for T-cell counts and diversity one year after transplant.

As concerns this clonotype: Its antigen remains unidentified.

This CDR3 contains 16 residues. Germline V gene lookup returns CDR1 MNHNS and CDR2 SASEGT. Trimming took 5 bases from V and 0 from J, leaving 17 bases between them. Using unique molecular identifiers, the investigators prepared the TCRbeta library. TCRdb re-called the PCR reads through MiXCR, storing one row per CDR3 protein. Of about a million distinct CDR3 sequences listed, roughly 29% are singletons. Sequences were derived from PBMCs, mostly from graft donor cells, sampled 360 days after TCRalphabeta/CD19-depleted stem cell transplant. The chain has TRBV6-1 and TRBJ2-7, with D perhaps assigned TRBD1 or TRBD2 (5 bases each). This receptor was identified in a boy under three years old who had a stem cell transplant for SCID, so the T cells may come from the graft donor. CDR3 residues: CASSPGTHWTSYEQYF. Written as DNA, the CDR3 is TGTGCCAGCAGTCCCGGGACCCATTGGACCTCCTACGAGCAGTACTTC.